This T cell receptor beta chain was observed in a study of shared clonotypes between healthy human individuals. Study background: Every donor yielded three CD4 naive, three CD4 memory, two CD8 naive and one CD8 memory plate.

Whole-study results and caveats: Sharing across four donors was highest in naive CD4 (roughly 5%) and lowest in memory CD8 (roughly 0.4%).

Assay execution took place at the deep level. Sequencing was performed with immunoSEQ multiplex PCR; in TCRdb, only in-frame clones are kept and a portion is missing. The sample has about 2,100,000 clones, roughly 91% seen once. In the case of this clone: The antigen remains unidentified.

Germline trimming cut 5 bases from V and 1 base from J; bases unmatched to any gene: 8. The CDR3 runs 18 residues. The V gene's germline CDR1 is SGHVS and CDR2 FQNEAQ. CD8 cells regarded as naive lacked CD45RO, were positively chosen for CCR7, and omitted terminally differentiated effector memory CD45RA+ cells. This receptor was identified in a man aged 18 to 30 in good health. Some clones in this sample may be carry-over from other donors' samples. The sequenced material came from naive CD8+ T cells from PBMCs. The chain joins TRBV7-8 to TRBJ2-2; 12 bases are a match to TRBD2. CDR3 loop: CASSPGLAGTKNTGELFF. CDR3 in DNA: TGTGCCAGCAGCCCTGGACTAGCGGGAACTAAGAACACCGGGGAGCTGTTTTTT.